Shown below are 2 T cell receptor beta chains from a single sample sequenced in a study of T-cell memory formation after mild COVID-19. TCRdb reprocessed the 5' RACE reads with MiXCR, giving one entry per CDR3 protein. The sample lists around 300,000 distinct CDR3 sequences, under 20% occurring once. Sample: PBMCs or a T cell subset sorted from them (not recorded which). These receptors all come from a man aged 18 to 30 who had mild COVID-19 (a few samples of this study predate the infection). Cell type and time point are not known.

This clonotype was counted only a few times. The CDR3 region is CSATPTGGQFF. The DNA for the CDR3 is TGCAGTGCTACCCCGACGGGGGGGCAGTTCTTC. The chain is built from TRBV20-1 and TRBJ2-1; 7 positions agree with TRBD2. The CDR3 has 11 residues. Germline lookup yields CDR1 DFQATT and CDR2 SNEGSKA (reference sequence). Trimming at V came to 4 bases and at J to 12 bases, leaving 6 bases not matched to a gene.

The CDR3 region has the DNA TGCGCCAGCAGCCGAGGGACAGCTAACATGAACACTGAAGCTTTCTTT. Its translation is CASSRGTANMNTEAFF. The chain carries TRBV4-3 and TRBJ1-1, with 7 bases aligning to TRBD1. V was pared by 4 bases and J by 0 bases, with 8 bases of the junction left unmatched. This CDR3 is 16 amino acids long. CDR1 is LGHNA and CDR2 is YSLEER in the germline V gene.